This entry is about one T cell receptor beta chain. The antigen is unknown. The source of the sample is a study of cytomegalovirus exposure and HLA in healthy donors. Study at large: Findings of an earlier analysis included 117 million unique TCR beta sequences from 190 million or so T cells. Researchers found that about 84% of 398 genotyped donors fell within the Caucasian-associated ancestry cluster. Findings of the study overall: A prior analysis recorded that most TCR beta V segments were productive about 87% or about 30% of the time. The HLA-A and HLA-B alleles of most subjects were reportedly predicted accurately from TCR beta sequences.

The PCR was carried out with 60 Vbeta primers and 13 Jbeta primers. Profiled with immunoSEQ multiplex PCR; TCRdb holds only in-frame clones, not every one. This sample has about 130,000 clones, with 74% found just once. The receptor's source is a woman aged 45-65 years in good health and CMV-seropositive. The sequenced material came from PBMCs.

The CDR3, as DNA: TGTGCCAGCAGCCGGATAGCAGGGTCCTCCTATAATTCACCCCTCCACTTT. Its protein product is CASSRIAGSSYNSPLHF. The chain couples TRBV7-2 to TRBJ1-6; tentative D call: TRBD1 (5 bases). The germline V gene has CDR1 SGHTA and CDR2 FQGNSA. This CDR3 comprises 17 residues. Trimming took off 5 bases at V and 0 bases at J, with 14 bases between the two ends.